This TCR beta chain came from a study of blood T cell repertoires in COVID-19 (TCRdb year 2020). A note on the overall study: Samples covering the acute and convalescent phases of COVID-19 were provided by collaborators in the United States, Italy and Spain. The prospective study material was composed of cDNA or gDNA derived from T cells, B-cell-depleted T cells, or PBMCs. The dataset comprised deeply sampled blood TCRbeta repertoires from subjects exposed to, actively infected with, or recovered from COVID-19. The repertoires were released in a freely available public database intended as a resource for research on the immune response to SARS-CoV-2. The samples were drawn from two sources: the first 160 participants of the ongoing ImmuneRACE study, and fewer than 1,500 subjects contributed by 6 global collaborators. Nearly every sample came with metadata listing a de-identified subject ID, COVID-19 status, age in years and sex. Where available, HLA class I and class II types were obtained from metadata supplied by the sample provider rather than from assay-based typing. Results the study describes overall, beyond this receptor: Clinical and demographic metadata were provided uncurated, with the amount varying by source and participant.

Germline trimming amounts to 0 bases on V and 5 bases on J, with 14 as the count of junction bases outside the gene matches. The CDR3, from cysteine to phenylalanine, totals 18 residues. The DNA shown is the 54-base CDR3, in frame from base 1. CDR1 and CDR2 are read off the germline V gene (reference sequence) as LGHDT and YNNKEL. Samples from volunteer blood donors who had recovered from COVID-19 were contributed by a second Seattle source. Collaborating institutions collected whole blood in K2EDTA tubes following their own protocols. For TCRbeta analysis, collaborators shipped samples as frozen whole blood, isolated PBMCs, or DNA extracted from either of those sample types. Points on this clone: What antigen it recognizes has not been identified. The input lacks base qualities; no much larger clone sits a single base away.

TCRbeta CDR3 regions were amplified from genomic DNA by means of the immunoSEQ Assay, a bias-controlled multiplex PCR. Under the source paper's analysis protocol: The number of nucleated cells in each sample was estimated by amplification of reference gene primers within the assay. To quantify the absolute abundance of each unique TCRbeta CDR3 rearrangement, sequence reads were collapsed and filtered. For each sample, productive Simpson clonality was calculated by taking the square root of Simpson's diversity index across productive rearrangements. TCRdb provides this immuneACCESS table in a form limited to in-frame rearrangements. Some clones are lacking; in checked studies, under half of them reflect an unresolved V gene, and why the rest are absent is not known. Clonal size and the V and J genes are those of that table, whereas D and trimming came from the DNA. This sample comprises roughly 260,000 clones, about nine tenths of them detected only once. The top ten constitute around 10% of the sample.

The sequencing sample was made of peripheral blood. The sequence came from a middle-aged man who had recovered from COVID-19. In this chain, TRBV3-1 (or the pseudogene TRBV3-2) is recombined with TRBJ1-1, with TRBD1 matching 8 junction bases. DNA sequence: TGTGCCAGCAGCCAAGATGGGGAAATCAGGGGGCGTCCAACTGAAGCTTTCTTT. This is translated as CASSQDGEIRGRPTEAFF.